One and the same sample provided the 17 T cell receptor beta chains below, sequenced in a study of cytomegalovirus exposure and HLA in healthy donors. Use of 60 Vbeta and 13 Jbeta primers characterized the PCR. Assay used: immunoSEQ multiplex PCR; TCRdb lists only in-frame clones, some missing. The repertoire shows around 80,000 clones; the top ten hold roughly 0.8%. Sequenced: PBMCs. The origin of the receptors is a boy younger than 18 in good health and CMV-seronegative.

The chain employs TRBV19 and TRBJ2-3, with D hard to call. Trimming took 1 base from V and 4 from J, leaving 6 bases between them. The CDR3 totals 13 residues. Germline-derived CDR1 and CDR2 are LNHDA and SQIVND (reference sequence). The CDR3 nucleotides are TGTGCCAGTAGTATAGGAAGCCCAGATACGCAGTATTTT. This gives the protein CASSIGSPDTQYF.

The chain joins TRBV27 to TRBJ2-3; D unresolved. V lost 3 bases to trimming and J lost 6 bases, with 4 bases between them. Germline CDR1 is MNHEY and CDR2 is SMNVEV (reference sequence). The CDR3 length is 11 residues. The CDR3 sequence: CASSFVDTQYF. The DNA for the CDR3 is TGTGCCAGCAGTTTCGTGGATACGCAGTATTTT.

This chain uses TRBV7-3 with TRBJ2-7; 8 nucleotides match TRBD1. This CDR3 is built from 15 residues. Germline V gene data show CDR1 as SGHTA and CDR2 as FQGTGA. Losses at the gene ends were 5 bases for V and 2 bases for J; bases not matched to a gene: 8. The CDR3 DNA reads TGTGCCAGCAGCCTCTCCGGGACAGGACCCTACGAGCAGTACTTC. Translation gives CASSLSGTGPYEQYF.

V and J are TRBV28 and TRBJ1-5; D is perhaps TRBD1 (6 bases). CDR1 and CDR2 from the germline V gene are MDHEN and SYDVKM. This CDR3 has 17 amino acids. V lost 1 base and J 5 bases, leaving 18 bases between the germline ends. CDR3 sequence reads: CASSLSTPKRGYQPQHF. CDR3 DNA sequence: TGTGCCAGCAGTTTATCAACTCCCAAGAGGGGGTATCAGCCCCAGCATTTT.

The DNA for the CDR3 is TGCGCCAGCAGCGGAGGGACAGGTGACTATGGCTACACCTTC. As protein: CASSGGTGDYGYTF. The chain is built from TRBV4-1 and TRBJ1-2; TRBD1 matches 8 bases. Germline V gene lookup returns CDR1 MGHRA and CDR2 YSYEKL. V dropped 5 bases and J dropped 3; count of bases not matched to a gene: 5. The CDR3 spans 14 residues.

The chain combines TRBV11-3 with TRBJ2-3, with unresolved D. Germline CDR1 and CDR2: SGHNT and YENEEA. The CDR3 length is 15 residues. The V gene lost 4 bases and the J gene lost 0 bases, with 11 bases spanning the gap. CDR3 protein: CASSSGPLSTDTQYF. The CDR3 bases are TGTGCCAGCAGCTCAGGCCCCTTAAGCACAGATACGCAGTATTTT.

CDR3 sequence reads: CASSLESTGELFF. The CDR3 coding sequence is TGTGCCAGCAGTTTAGAGAGCACCGGGGAGCTGTTTTTT. The genes are TRBV2 and TRBJ2-2, with no clear D. The CDR3 is made up of 13 amino acids. Germline V gene lookup returns CDR1 SNHLY and CDR2 FYNNEI. The V gene lost 5 bases and the J gene lost 4 bases, with 8 bases spanning the gap.

The V gene is TRBV4-1, the J gene TRBJ2-4; weak D call: TRBD2 (6 bases). V shed 2 bases and J shed 8 bases, with 16 bases lying between them. Germline CDR1 is MGHRA and CDR2 is YSYEKL. The length of the CDR3 is 15 residues. The CDR3 region has the DNA TGCGCCAGCAGCCAACTGTGGGGAGGATTGGACATTCAGTACTTC. Protein product: CASSQLWGGLDIQYF.

This chain uses TRBV4-1 with TRBJ2-5; a possible D gene is TRBD1 (6 bases). Germline CDR1 reads MGHRA; CDR2 reads YSYEKL. The V end was cut by 8 bases, the J end by 0 bases, with 16 bases between. The CDR3 has 15 amino acids. This chain's CDR3 is CASAPKGTNQETQYF. DNA of the CDR3: TGCGCCAGCGCTCCCAAGGGGACAAACCAAGAGACCCAGTACTTC.

The V and J genes are TRBV29-1 and TRBJ2-1; possible D gene TRBD2, 6 bases. V dropped 4 bases and J dropped 0 bases, with 19 bases sitting between them. This CDR3 is built from 17 residues. The germline gives CDR1 SQVTM, CDR2 ANQGSEA. The CDR3: CSVGRGRSRLSYNEQFF. The DNA of the CDR3 is TGCAGCGTTGGGCGGGGCCGGAGCCGCCTCTCCTACAATGAGCAGTTCTTC.

The rearrangement links TRBV18 to TRBJ2-6; D not resolved. Germline V gene lookup returns CDR1 KGHSH and CDR2 LQKENI. This CDR3 spans 14 amino acids. V lost 6 bases to trimming and J lost 0 bases, with 6 bases between them. The CDR3 spells CASSRSSGANVLTF. CDR3 DNA sequence: TGTGCCAGCTCCCGGAGCTCTGGGGCCAACGTCCTGACTTTC.

The gene calls are TRBV4-3 and TRBJ2-7, with 10 bases lining up with TRBD2. CDR3 length: 18 residues. The germline V gene has CDR1 LGHNA and CDR2 YSLEER. After removal of 0 bases from V and 0 bases from J, the junction contained 8 bases not matched to a gene. The CDR3: CASSQELRASGSSYEQYF. Written as DNA, the CDR3 is TGCGCCAGCAGCCAAGAATTACGGGCTAGCGGGAGCTCCTACGAGCAGTACTTC.

As concerns this clone: A read error may produce the germline difference seen at one junction end. V gene TRBV27 combines with J gene TRBJ1-2; D perhaps matches TRBD1 (5 bases). Germline-derived CDR1 and CDR2 are MNHEY and SMNVEV (reference sequence). This CDR3 has 14 residues. CDR3: CVSSLRGGGYGYTF. The CDR3 DNA follows: TGTGTCAGCAGTTTACGCGGGGGAGGCTATGGCTACACCTTC.

The gene calls are TRBV5-6 and TRBJ1-2; 8 bases are shared with TRBD1. Per germline, CDR1 SGHDT and CDR2 YYEEEE. Trimming cost V 2 bases and J 3 bases; bases outside gene matches: 6. This CDR3 has 15 amino acids. CDR3 in amino acids: CASSFRTGRDYGYTF. CDR3 nucleotide sequence: TGTGCCAGCAGCTTCAGGACAGGGCGGGACTATGGCTACACCTTC.

The V call is TRBV6-1, the J call TRBJ1-1; D is perhaps TRBD1 (6 bases). Germline V gene lookup returns CDR1 MNHNS and CDR2 SASEGT. The CDR3 covers 15 residues. The V and J ends lost 1 base and 0 bases respectively, with 9 bases between them. The CDR3 DNA sequence: TGTGCCAGCAGTGAAGTTCGGACAGTGAACACTGAAGCTTTCTTT. Encoded protein: CASSEVRTVNTEAFF.

The chain is built from TRBV5-1 and TRBJ1-3; D not certain. The CDR3 contains 14 residues. The germline V gene has CDR1 SGHRS and CDR2 YFSETQ. V was cut by 5 bases and J by 0 bases, with 9 bases left in between. The CDR3 is CASRREISGNTIYF. The CDR3 DNA sequence: TGCGCCAGCAGGAGGGAAATCTCTGGAAACACCATATATTTT. Supplemented by reference TRBV5-1 and TRBJ1-3, the full variable domain reads KAGVTQTPRYLIKTRGQQVTLSCSPISGHRSVSWYQQTPGQGLQFLFEYFSETQRNKGNFPGRFSGRQFSNSRSEMNVSTLELGDSALYLCASRREISGNTIYFGEGSWLTVV.

This chain connects TRBV5-1 to TRBJ2-7; 9 bases agree with TRBD1. CDR1 and CDR2 from the germline V gene are SGHRS and YFSETQ. The V gene end was trimmed by 0 bases and the J gene end by 5 bases; junction bases not matched to a gene: 3. The CDR3 consists of 14 residues. CDR3 DNA sequence: TGCGCCAGCAGCTTGGGACAGGGGGGGAACGAGCAGTACTTC. Translating gives CASSLGQGGNEQYF.